This T cell receptor (beta chain) was identified during a study of post-analysis software for immune sequencing data. In the study overall: Relapsing-remitting, secondary progressive and progressive-relapsing forms of multiple sclerosis all featured among disease courses. Whole-study results and caveats: Comparison of patients with controls showed about 5 TRBV segments more frequent in patients, TRBV5-6, TRBV5-1 and TRBV20-1 among them. Diversity measured as normalized Chao1 was significantly lower in multiple sclerosis patients than in controls.

This clonotype has only a few counts. What it recognizes is unknown. Germline lookup yields CDR1 MNHNS and CDR2 SASEGT. V lost 2 bases, J lost 4 bases, and 17 bases lay in between. This CDR3 comprises 16 residues. Libraries were made from TCR beta cDNA, and they carried unique molecular identifiers. Starting from about 0.94 to 9.7 million T cells, the study yielded 450,000 to 500,000 cDNA molecules. TCRdb ran MiXCR on the PCR reads and lists one entry per CDR3 protein. The sample gives about 540,000 distinct CDR3 sequences, 34% of which show up once; approximately 5.4% is in the top ten. Sequences were obtained from blood. This sequence was found in a girl between 2 and 17 years old with multiple sclerosis. The genes are TRBV6-1 and TRBJ2-5; TRBD1 or TRBD2 may be the D gene (6 bases each). The CDR3 DNA follows: TGTGCCAGCAGTGAACGGCGGCTGTGGGGGGCAGAGACCCAGTACTTC. Translating gives CASSERRLWGAETQYF.